Shown below are 8 T cell receptor beta chains from a single sample sequenced in a study of metastatic and nonmetastatic thyroid tumors. No treatment of any kind had been given to any patient before thyroid surgery. TCRdb reprocessed the PCR reads using MiXCR. Of some 19,000 clones detected, 15% appear once; the ten largest clones hold about 38%. Sequencing was carried out using blood. The source is a female donor with papillary thyroid cancer or a benign thyroid nodule (not recorded which). Some clones in this sample may be carry-over from other donors' samples.

There are many counts of this clone. This rearrangement joins TRBV6-1 to TRBJ1-1; 9 bases are a match to TRBD1. With V trimmed by 6 bases and J by 5 bases, 4 bases remained unmatched. The CDR3 contains 13 residues. CDR1 and CDR2 (germline): MNHNS, SASEGT. The CDR3 sequence: CASSSGQGTEAFF. The CDR3 bases are TGTGCCAGCAGCTCAGGACAGGGGACTGAAGCTTTCTTT.

The sample holds many counts of this clone. The DNA for the CDR3 is TGTGCCAGCAGCTCCCCCGTGGACAGGGGCTACGAGCAGTACTTC. It encodes CASSSPVDRGYEQYF. The V call is TRBV7-2, the J call TRBJ2-7; TRBD1 aligns across 9 bases. This CDR3 has 15 amino acids. Losses at the gene ends were 4 bases for V and 3 bases for J; bases not matched to a gene: 7. Germline CDR1 SGHTA, CDR2 FQGNSA.

Many counts were recorded for this clone. The V and J genes are TRBV7-9 and TRBJ2-1; 9 bases map to TRBD1. The CDR3 extends over 14 amino acids. The V gene's germline CDR1 is SEHNR and CDR2 FQNEAQ (reference sequence). V gave up 8 bases and J gave up 8 bases; unmatched junction bases: 10. CDR3 in DNA: TGTGCCAGCGTCACCGGACAGGGGTTCGATGAGCAGTTCTTC. This encodes CASVTGQGFDEQFF.

The chain couples TRBV28 to TRBJ1-2; D ambiguous. This CDR3 contains 11 residues. Germline loops: CDR1 MDHEN, CDR2 SYDVKM. The V and J ends lost 6 bases and 8 bases respectively, with 10 bases between them. The CDR3 here is CASRGRNGYTF. The CDR3 coding sequence is TGTGCCAGCAGAGGAAGAAACGGCTACACCTTC.

This clone was seen just once. The chain joins TRBV20-1 to TRBJ1-2; 9 nucleotides align to TRBD1. This CDR3 contains 15 residues. V shed 0 bases and J 8 bases; nucleotides not matched to a gene: 10. The germline V gene encodes CDR1 DFQATT and CDR2 SNEGSKA (reference sequence). The CDR3 nucleotides are TGCAGTGCTAGAGATGGGACAGGGAGTCAGAGGGGCTACACCTTC. Its protein is CSARDGTGSQRGYTF.

This clone occurred many times. The genes are TRBV5-4 and TRBJ1-4; possibly TRBD1 for D (6 bases). The germline V gene encodes CDR1 SGHNT and CDR2 YYREEE (reference sequence). Trimming pared 4 bases from V and 8 bases from J, leaving 12 bases between. The CDR3 has 13 amino acids. Written as DNA, the CDR3 is TGTGCCAGCAGCCTGAGGACAGAGGAAAAACTGTTTTTT. The encoded protein is CASSLRTEEKLFF.

The chain couples TRBV20-1 to TRBJ1-2; TRBD1 might be the D (5 bases). Looked up from germline, CDR1 is DFQATT and CDR2 is SNEGSKA (reference sequence). The CDR3 sequence is 14 residues long. Trimming shortened V by 2 bases and J by 4 bases, and 14 bases separated the two germline ends. The CDR3 spells CSARNQGRGYGYTF. The DNA of the CDR3 is TGCAGTGCTAGAAATCAGGGACGGGGCTATGGCTACACCTTC.

This clone was recorded many times. The V call is TRBV5-1, the J call TRBJ2-1; 8 nucleotides match TRBD2. Trimming cost V 0 bases and J 5 bases; bases outside gene matches: 7. Germline assignment: CDR1 SGHRS and CDR2 YFSETQ. The CDR3 runs to 16 residues. This chain's CDR3 is CASSLVGPSGHNEQFF. In DNA, the CDR3 is TGCGCCAGCAGCTTGGTTGGGCCTAGCGGGCACAATGAGCAGTTCTTC.